Included here is one TCR beta chain sequence, with context. Its antigen is unknown. The data derive from a study of blood T cells in healthy people across ages. Study-level points and caveats: Naive CD4+ cell counts and diversity both ran higher in long-lived than in aged donors. With age, beta diversity per million T cells declined roughly linearly, significantly by approximately 41. Estimated diversity, derived from one million T cells, was regarded as an underestimate.

Alongside a J-beta primer mix, a sample-barcoded 5' primer served in a second PCR lasting about 7 to 12 cycles. From the 5' RACE reads, TCRdb called clonotypes with MiXCR, one entry per CDR3 protein. The sample consists of 800,000 or so distinct CDR3 sequences, around 62% of them appearing once. Per the germline V gene, CDR1 is SGHTA and CDR2 is FQGTGA. This CDR3 comprises 13 residues. Deletions cut 5 bases from V and 4 bases from J, with 11 bases between. This chain uses TRBV7-3 with TRBJ1-2, with D perhaps TRBD1 (5 bases). The origin of this receptor is a man aged 25 to 40 in good health. Source material: blood. CDR3 protein: CASSNGQGYGYTF. CDR3 nucleotide sequence: TGTGCCAGCAGCAATGGACAAGGCTATGGCTACACCTTC.